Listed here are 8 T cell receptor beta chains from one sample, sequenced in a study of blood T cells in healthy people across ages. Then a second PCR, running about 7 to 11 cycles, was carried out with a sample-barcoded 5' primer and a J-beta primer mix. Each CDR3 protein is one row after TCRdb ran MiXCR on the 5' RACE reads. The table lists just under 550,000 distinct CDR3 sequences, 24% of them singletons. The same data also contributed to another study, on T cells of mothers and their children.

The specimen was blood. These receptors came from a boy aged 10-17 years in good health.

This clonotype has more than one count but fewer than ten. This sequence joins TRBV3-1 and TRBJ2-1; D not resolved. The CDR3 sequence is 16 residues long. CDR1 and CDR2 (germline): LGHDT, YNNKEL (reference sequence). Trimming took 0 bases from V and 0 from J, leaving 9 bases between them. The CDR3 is CASSQDAEASYNEQFF. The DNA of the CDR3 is TGTGCCAGCAGCCAAGATGCGGAAGCCTCCTACAATGAGCAGTTCTTC.

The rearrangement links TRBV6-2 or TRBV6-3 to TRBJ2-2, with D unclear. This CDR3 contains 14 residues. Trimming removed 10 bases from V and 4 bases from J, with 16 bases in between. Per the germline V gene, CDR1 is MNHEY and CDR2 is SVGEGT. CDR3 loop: CAIQVLPGTGELFF. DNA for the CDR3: TGTGCCATCCAGGTGCTACCTGGCACCGGGGAGCTGTTTTTT.

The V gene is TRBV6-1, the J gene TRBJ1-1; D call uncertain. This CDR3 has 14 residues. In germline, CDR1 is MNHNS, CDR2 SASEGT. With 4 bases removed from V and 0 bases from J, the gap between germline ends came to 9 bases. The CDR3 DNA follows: TGTGCCAGCAGTGGAGTCCTCATGAACACTGAAGCTTTCTTT. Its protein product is CASSGVLMNTEAFF.

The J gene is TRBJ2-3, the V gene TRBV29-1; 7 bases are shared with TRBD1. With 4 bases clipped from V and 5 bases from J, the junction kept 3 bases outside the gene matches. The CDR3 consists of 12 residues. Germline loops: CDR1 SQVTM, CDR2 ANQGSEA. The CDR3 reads CSVGQGGDTQYF. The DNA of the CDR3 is TGCAGCGTTGGACAGGGTGGAGATACGCAGTATTTT.

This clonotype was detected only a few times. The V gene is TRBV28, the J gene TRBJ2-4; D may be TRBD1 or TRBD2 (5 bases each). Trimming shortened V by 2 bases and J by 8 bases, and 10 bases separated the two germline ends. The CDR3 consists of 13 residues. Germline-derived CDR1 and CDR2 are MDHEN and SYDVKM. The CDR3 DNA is TGTGCCAGCAGTTTACTAGTGGGGGACATTCAGTACTTC. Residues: CASSLLVGDIQYF.

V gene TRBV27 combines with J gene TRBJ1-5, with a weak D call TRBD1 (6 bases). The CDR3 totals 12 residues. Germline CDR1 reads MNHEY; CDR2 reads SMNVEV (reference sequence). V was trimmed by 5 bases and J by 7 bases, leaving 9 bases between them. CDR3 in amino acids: CASSPQGQPQHF. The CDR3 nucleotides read TGTGCCAGCAGTCCGCAGGGGCAGCCCCAGCATTTT.

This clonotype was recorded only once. CDR3 sequence reads: CATSEHATGTQNTGELFF. For the CDR3, the DNA is TGTGCCACCAGTGAACATGCGACAGGGACCCAGAACACCGGGGAGCTGTTTTTT. This rearrangement joins TRBV24-1 to TRBJ2-2; TRBD1 matches at 7 bases. V dropped 4 bases and J dropped 1; count of bases not matched to a gene: 11. Germline values: CDR1 KGHDR, CDR2 SFDVKD. The CDR3 covers 18 residues.

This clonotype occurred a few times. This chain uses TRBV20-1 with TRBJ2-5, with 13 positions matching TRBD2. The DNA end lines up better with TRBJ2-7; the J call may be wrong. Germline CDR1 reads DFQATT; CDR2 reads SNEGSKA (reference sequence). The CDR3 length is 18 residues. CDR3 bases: TGCAGTGCTAGAGATCTTGGACTAGCGGGAGTGGGATTCTACGAGCAGTACTTC. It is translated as CSARDLGLAGVGFYEQYF.